This T cell receptor beta chain derives from a study of technical replicates of blood from a few donors. The CDR3 extends over 14 amino acids. Trimming shortened V by 1 base and J by 4 bases, and 10 bases separated the two germline ends. CDR1 is MDHEN, CDR2 SYDVKM, per germline. Clones were sequenced by immunoSEQ multiplex PCR, and TCRdb holds only the in-frame ones, with some missing. The profile shows under 95,000 clones, roughly 94% of them singletons. The material sequenced was T cells isolated from PBMCs. V usage is TRBV28 and J usage is TRBJ1-1, with a weak D call TRBD1 (5 bases). This clonotype was obtained from a human donor in good health. The DNA of the CDR3 is TGTGCCAGCAGTTTATTCAGGGAGGGCACTGAAGCTTTCTTT. This sequence encodes CASSLFREGTEAFF.